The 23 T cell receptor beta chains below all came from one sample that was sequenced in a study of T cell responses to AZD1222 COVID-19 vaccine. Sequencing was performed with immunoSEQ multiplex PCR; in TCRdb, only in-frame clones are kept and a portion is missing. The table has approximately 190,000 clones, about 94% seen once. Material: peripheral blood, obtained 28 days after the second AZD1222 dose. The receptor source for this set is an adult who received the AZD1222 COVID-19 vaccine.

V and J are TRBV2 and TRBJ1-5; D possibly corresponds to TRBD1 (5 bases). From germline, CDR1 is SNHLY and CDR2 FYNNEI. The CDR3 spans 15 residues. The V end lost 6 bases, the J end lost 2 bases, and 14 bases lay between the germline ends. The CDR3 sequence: CASRRGLLGNQPQHF. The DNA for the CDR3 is TGTGCCAGCAGAAGGGGTTTGCTGGGCAATCAGCCCCAGCATTTT. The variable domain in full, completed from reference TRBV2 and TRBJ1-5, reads EPEVTQTPSHQVTQMGQEVILRCVPISNHLYFYWYRQILGQKVEFLVSFYNNEISEKSEIFDDQFSVERPDGSNFTLKIRSTKLEDSAMYFCASRRGLLGNQPQHFGDGTRLSIL.

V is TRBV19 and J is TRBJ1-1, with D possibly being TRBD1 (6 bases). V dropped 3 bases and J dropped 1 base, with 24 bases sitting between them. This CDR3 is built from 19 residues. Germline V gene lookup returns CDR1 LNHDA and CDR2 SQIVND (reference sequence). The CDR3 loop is CASSMGGLFSRAGNTEAFF. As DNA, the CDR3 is TGTGCCAGTAGTATGGGGGGGCTCTTCTCCCGCGCGGGGAACACTGAAGCTTTCTTT.

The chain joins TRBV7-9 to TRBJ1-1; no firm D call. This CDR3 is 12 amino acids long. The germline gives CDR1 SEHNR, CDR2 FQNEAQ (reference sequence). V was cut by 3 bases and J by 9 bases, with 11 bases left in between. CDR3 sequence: CASSFGPEKAFF. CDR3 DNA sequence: TGTGCCAGCAGCTTCGGCCCGGAGAAAGCTTTCTTT.

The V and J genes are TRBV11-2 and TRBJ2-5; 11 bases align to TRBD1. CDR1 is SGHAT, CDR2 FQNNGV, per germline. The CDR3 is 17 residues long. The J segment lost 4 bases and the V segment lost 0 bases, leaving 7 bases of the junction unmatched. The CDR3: CASSLERGQGVLETQYF. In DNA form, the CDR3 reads TGTGCCAGCAGCTTAGAGCGGGGACAGGGGGTTTTAGAGACCCAGTACTTC.

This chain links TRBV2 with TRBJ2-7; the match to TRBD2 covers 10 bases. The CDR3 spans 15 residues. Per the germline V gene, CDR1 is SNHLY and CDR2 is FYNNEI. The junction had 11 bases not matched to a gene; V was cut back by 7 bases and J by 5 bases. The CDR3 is CASITGGLAVNEQYF. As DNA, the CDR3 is TGTGCCAGCATCACTGGAGGACTAGCGGTGAACGAGCAGTACTTC.

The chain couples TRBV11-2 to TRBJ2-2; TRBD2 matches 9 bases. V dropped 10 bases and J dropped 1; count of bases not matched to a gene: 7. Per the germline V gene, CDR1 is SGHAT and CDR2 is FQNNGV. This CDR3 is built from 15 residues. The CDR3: CATPAGGLNTGELFF. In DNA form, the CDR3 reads TGTGCCACCCCGGCGGGGGGGCTGAACACCGGGGAGCTGTTTTTT.

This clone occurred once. CDR3 loop: CASSVAGRGPNYGYTF. DNA of the CDR3: TGTGCCAGCAGCGTAGCGGGCAGGGGGCCGAACTATGGCTACACCTTC. V usage is TRBV9 and J usage is TRBJ1-2; 8 bases fit TRBD1. The CDR3 covers 16 residues. The junction had 6 bases not matched to a gene; V was cut back by 0 bases and J by 2 bases. Germline V lookup: CDR1 SGDLS, CDR2 YYNGEE.

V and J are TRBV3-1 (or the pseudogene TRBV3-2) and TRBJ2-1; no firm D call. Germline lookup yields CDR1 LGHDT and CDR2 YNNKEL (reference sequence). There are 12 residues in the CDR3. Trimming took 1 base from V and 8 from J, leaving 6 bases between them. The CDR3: CASSQVRDEQFF. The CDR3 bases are TGTGCCAGCAGCCAAGTACGGGATGAGCAGTTCTTC.

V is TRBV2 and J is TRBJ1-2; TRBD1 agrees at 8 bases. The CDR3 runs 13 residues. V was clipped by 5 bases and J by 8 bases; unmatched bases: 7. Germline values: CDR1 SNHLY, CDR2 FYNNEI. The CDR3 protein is CASSRTGPEGYTF. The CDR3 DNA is TGTGCCAGCAGTAGGACAGGGCCTGAAGGCTACACCTTC. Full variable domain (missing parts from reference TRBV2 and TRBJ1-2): EPEVTQTPSHQVTQMGQEVILRCVPISNHLYFYWYRQILGQKVEFLVSFYNNEISEKSEIFDDQFSVERPDGSNFTLKIRSTKLEDSAMYFCASSRTGPEGYTFGSGTRLTVV.

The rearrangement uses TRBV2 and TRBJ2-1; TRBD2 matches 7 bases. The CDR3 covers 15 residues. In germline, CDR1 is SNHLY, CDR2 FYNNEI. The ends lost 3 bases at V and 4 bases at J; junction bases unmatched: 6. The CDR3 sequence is CASSDPGTTYNEQFF. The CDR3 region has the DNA TGTGCCAGCAGTGATCCTGGGACTACTTACAATGAGCAGTTCTTC.

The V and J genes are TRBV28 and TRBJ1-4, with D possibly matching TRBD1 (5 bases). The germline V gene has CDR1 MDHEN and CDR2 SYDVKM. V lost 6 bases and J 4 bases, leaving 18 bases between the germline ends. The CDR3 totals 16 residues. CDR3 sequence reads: CASRTLERDGNEKLFF. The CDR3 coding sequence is TGTGCCAGCAGGACCCTGGAGAGGGACGGTAATGAAAAACTGTTTTTT.

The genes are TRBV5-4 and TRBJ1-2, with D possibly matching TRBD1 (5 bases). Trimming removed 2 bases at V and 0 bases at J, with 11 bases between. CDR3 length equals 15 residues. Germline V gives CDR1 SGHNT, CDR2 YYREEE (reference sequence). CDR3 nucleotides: TGTGCCAGCAGCTTACCAGGGCGAGCTAACTATGGCTACACCTTC. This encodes CASSLPGRANYGYTF.

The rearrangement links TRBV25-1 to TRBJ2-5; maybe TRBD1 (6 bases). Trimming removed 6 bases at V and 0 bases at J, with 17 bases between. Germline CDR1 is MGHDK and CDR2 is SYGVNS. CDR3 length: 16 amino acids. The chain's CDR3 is CASSHTGGSNQETQYF. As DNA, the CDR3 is TGTGCCAGCAGCCACACTGGGGGCTCGAACCAAGAGACCCAGTACTTC. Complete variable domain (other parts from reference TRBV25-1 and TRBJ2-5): EADIYQTPRYLVIGTGKKITLECSQTMGHDKMYWYQQDPGMELHLIHYSYGVNSTEKGDLSSESTVSRIRTEHFPLTLESARPSHTSQYLCASSHTGGSNQETQYFGPGTRLLVL.

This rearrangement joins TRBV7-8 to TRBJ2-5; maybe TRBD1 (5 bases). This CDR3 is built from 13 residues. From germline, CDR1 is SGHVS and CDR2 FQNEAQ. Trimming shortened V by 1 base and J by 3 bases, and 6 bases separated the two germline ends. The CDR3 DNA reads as TGTGCCAGCAGCTTAGGACAGAAAGAGACCCAGTACTTC. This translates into CASSLGQKETQYF.

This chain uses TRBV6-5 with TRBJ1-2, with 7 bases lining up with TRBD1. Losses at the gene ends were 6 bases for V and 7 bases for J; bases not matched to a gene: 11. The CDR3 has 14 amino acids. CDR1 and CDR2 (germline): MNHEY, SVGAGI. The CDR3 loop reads CASSLGQTAGGYTF. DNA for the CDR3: TGTGCCAGCAGCCTGGGACAGACCGCAGGTGGCTACACCTTC.

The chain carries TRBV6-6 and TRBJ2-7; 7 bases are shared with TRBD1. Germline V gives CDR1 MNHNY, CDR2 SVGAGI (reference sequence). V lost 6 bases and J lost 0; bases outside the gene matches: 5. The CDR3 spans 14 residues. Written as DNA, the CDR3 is TGTGCCAGCAGCTTGGGACAGACCTCCTACGAGCAGTACTTC. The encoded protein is CASSLGQTSYEQYF.

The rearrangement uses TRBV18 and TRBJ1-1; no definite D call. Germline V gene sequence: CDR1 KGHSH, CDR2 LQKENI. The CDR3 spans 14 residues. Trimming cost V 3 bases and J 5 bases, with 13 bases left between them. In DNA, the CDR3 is TGTGCCAGCTCACCTCCGGTCGGTGGGACTGAAGCTTTCTTT. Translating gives CASSPPVGGTEAFF.

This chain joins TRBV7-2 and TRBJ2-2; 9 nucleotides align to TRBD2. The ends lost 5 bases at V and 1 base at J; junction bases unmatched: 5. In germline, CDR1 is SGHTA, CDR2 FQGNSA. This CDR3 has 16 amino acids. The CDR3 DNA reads TGTGCCAGCAGCCTTAGCGGGGGCCAGAACACCGGGGAGCTGTTTTTT. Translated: CASSLSGGQNTGELFF.

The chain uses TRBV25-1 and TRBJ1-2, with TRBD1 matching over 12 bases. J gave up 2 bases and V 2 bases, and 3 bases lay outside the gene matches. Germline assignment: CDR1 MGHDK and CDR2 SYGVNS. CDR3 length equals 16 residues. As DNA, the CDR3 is TGTGCCAGCAGTGAAAGGGGGACAGGGGGCAACTATGGCTACACCTTC. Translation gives CASSERGTGGNYGYTF.

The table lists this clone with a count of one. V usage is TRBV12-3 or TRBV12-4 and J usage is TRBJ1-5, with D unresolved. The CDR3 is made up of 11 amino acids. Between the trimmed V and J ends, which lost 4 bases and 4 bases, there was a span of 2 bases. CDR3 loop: CASSSNQPQHF. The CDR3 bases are TGTGCCAGCAGTTCGAATCAGCCCCAGCATTTT.

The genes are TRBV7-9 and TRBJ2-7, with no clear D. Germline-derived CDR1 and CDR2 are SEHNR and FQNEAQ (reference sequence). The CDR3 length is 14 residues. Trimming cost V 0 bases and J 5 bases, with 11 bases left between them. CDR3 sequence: CASSLAGRSHEQYF. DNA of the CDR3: TGTGCCAGCAGCTTAGCCGGCAGGTCCCACGAGCAGTACTTC.

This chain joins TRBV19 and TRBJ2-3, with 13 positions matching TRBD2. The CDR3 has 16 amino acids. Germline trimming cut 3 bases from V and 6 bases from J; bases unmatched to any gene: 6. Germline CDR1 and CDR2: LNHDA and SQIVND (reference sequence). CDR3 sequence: CASSMSGGLAGDTQYF. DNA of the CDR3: TGTGCCAGTAGTATGTCGGGGGGACTAGCGGGGGATACGCAGTATTTT.

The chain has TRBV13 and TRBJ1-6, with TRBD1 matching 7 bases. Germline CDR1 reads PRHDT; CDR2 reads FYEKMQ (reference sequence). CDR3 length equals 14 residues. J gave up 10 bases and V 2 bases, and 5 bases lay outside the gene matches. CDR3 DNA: TGTGCCAGCAGCTTAAGGGGGCGGGGATCACCCCTCCACTTT. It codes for CASSLRGRGSPLHF.